This T cell receptor (beta chain) was captured by sequencing in a study of OX40 agonist ivuxolimab in advanced cancers. The V end lost 7 bases, the J end lost 5 bases, and 20 bases lay between the germline ends. The length of the CDR3 is 15 residues. Germline CDR1 MDHEN, CDR2 SYDVKM. Here immunoSEQ multiplex PCR was the method, and the copy in TCRdb shows in-frame clones only, minus some. This table holds more than 45,000 clones, roughly 81% found once. This TCR came from an adult with an advanced solid tumor such as melanoma, head and neck, liver or kidney cancer. The J gene is TRBJ1-2, the V gene TRBV28, with D tentatively TRBD1 (6 bases). Sequenced here: CD4+ or CD8+ T cells sorted from blood, sampled in a trial of the OX40 agonist ivuxolimab. The CDR3 DNA reads as TGTGCCAGCAATATCTTACAGGGCGGGAAGTATGGCTACACCTTC. Its translation is CASNILQGGKYGYTF.